This is a list of T cell receptor beta chains from one sample in a study of vaccination effects on CD4 cells after COVID-19. Which antigens these TCRs recognize remains unknown. Measured with immunoSEQ multiplex PCR; TCRdb has only the in-frame clones, and not every one. The profile shows some 61,000 clones, approximately 76% of them singletons. This sample comprised CD4+ T cells from PBMCs cultured with HCoV-OC43 spike peptides, obtained after COVID-19 vaccination. These TCRs come from a human donor who received a COVID-19 vaccine. CDR3s include the opening cysteine and the closing phenylalanine or tryptophan. The D gene is left open where the match is weak.

D | J | V | CDR3 | DNA
- | TRBJ1-1 | TRBV6-5 | CASSLGARNTEAFF | TGTGCCAGCAGTCTGGGTGCTAGGAACACTGAAGCTTTCTTT
- | TRBJ2-2 | TRBV5-1 | CASSPLSGAQTGELFF | TGCGCCAGCAGCCCCCTCTCCGGAGCCCAGACCGGGGAGCTGTTTTTT
- | TRBJ1-2 | TRBV4-1 | CASSQGSQEHYGYTF | TGCGCCAGCAGCCAAGGTTCGCAGGAGCACTATGGCTACACCTTC
- | TRBJ2-5 | TRBV5-8 | CASSPARTGRVQETQYF | TGTGCCAGCAGCCCAGCTCGGACAGGGAGGGTTCAAGAGACCCAGTACTTC
TRBD2 | TRBJ2-3 | TRBV29-1 | CSVDSGGPPFTQYF | TGCAGCGTTGACAGCGGGGGGCCCCCATTCACGCAGTATTTT
TRBD2 | TRBJ2-1 | TRBV5-1 | CASSLMPSGGIYNEQFF | TGCGCCAGCAGCTTGATGCCAAGCGGGGGGATCTACAATGAGCAGTTCTTC
- | TRBJ2-2 | TRBV19 | CASSIVGLTGELFF | TGTGCCAGTAGTATAGTAGGACTAACCGGGGAGCTGTTTTTT
TRBD1 | TRBJ2-1 | TRBV6-5 | CASSSLQGGSYNEQFF | TGTGCCAGCAGTTCTTTACAGGGGGGATCCTACAATGAGCAGTTCTTC
- | TRBJ1-6 | TRBV18 | CASSPGQVLSPLHF | TGTGCCAGCTCACCCGGACAAGTACTTTCACCCCTCCACTTT
TRBD1 | TRBJ1-5 | TRBV2 | CASSGTGSSNQPQHF | TGTGCCAGCAGTGGGACAGGGAGTAGCAATCAGCCCCAGCATTTT
- | TRBJ2-3 | TRBV7-3 | CASSLRPTDTQYF | TGTGCCAGCAGCTTACGCCCTACAGATACGCAGTATTTT